This T cell receptor beta chain was recovered during a study of cytomegalovirus exposure and HLA in healthy donors (dated by TCRdb to between 2016 and 2019). Regarding the research as a whole: An earlier analysis of approximately 590 of the donors reported more than 250 Gb of sequence data and roughly 110 million unique TCR beta sequences from some 180 million T cells. Genome-wide SNP genotypes for about 55% of the roughly 670 donors were used in a later genetic analysis, which treated that subset as a discovery cohort. All discovery cohort repertoires had been generated on a single sequencing platform. The number of donors typed differed by locus, with about 629-640 for A, B, C, DRB1 and DQB1, roughly 520 for DQA1, about 610 for DPA1, and 472 for DPB1. In the later analysis, no new phenotypic data were used to find candidate immune exposures; instead, reliance was placed on TCR beta sequences and their occurrence across donors. To predict cytomegalovirus infection status, the study brought together high-throughput TCR immunosequencing, statistical association of individual TCRs with disease status, and machine learning. Alongside the repertoire data, information on donor age, sex, ethnicity and CMV serostatus was compiled. Both class I and class II loci were covered by HLA typing, at four-digit resolution. Along with the roughly 670-subject first cohort, a separate validation cohort of some 130 different subjects was used. An early release that covered some 640 HLA-typed donors contained around 330 gigabases of sequencing data and around 85 million unique TCR sequences. A few DR-DQ haplotypes were treated as single units for association and clustering because of strong linkage in the cohort. The genetic ancestry cluster associated with self-reported Caucasian donors included approximately 85% of the 398 genotyped donors. On average, about 240,000 unique TCR beta nucleotide sequences were sequenced per donor among 350 to 400 genotyped donors of the cohort, with roughly 18% of those sequences being non-productive. Using immunosequencing, the study profiled T cell repertoires from 640 or so subjects and related those repertoires to cytomegalovirus serostatus. The study was designed to test whether signatures of past pathogen exposure could be identified by cataloging public T cell receptors. An earlier analysis of 587 of the donors used high-throughput TCR beta sequencing to judge whether each TCR beta V gene segment behaved as functional or pseudogenic. A later analysis re-analyzed previously published TCR beta repertoires from hundreds of donors and added high-resolution HLA genotyping to study TCR occurrence patterns.

The V end gives up 4 bases and the J end 2 bases, leaving 12 bases in the junction not matched to a gene. From the germline V gene, CDR1 is SGDLS and CDR2 is YYNGEE. The CDR3 runs 16 amino acids, cysteine and phenylalanine included. CDR3 DNA only is kept here, 48 bases in frame from base 1. The cohort consisted of fewer than 700 healthy bone marrow donors. All cohort members were sampled while nominally healthy, although unrecorded immune exposures were likely present. The donor tested CMV seronegative and was one of the 352 seronegative cohort members. A peripheral blood sample was provided by each donor, and peripheral blood mononuclear cells were used for TCR beta sequencing. The Qiagen DNeasy Blood Extraction Kit was used to extract genomic DNA from the blood cell samples. Library prep was done by the immunoSEQ multiplex PCR assay. A mixture of 60 forward primers for TCR Vbeta segments and 13 reverse primers for TCR Jbeta segments was used in the multiplex PCR. A multiplex PCR assay on genomic DNA amplified the CDR3 region of rearranged TCR beta genes. The Illumina HiSeq System was used to sequence the amplified TCR beta libraries as 87-base-pair reads. In the authors' own workflow: A later analysis tallied around 82 million unique TCR beta chains across the 600 to 700 repertoires, and roughly 11 million of those chains were shared by two or more donors. Raw reads were error-corrected and collapsed into unique sequences with a nearest-neighbor algorithm that merged closely related sequences to remove PCR and sequencing errors. To assign V, D and J gene segments, CDR3 sequences were aligned to IMGT reference sequences. For a sequence to be retained, at least a six-nucleotide match to both a V gene segment and a J gene segment was required. A rearrangement was called productive if the CDR3 had no stop codons and remained in frame with V and J, and every other rearrangement was called non-productive. CDR3 was defined according to IMGT convention as the region running from the second conserved V-encoded cysteine to the conserved J-encoded phenylalanine. The earlier analysis of 587 of the donors excluded sequences that lacked an unambiguous match to a single V gene segment. In an earlier analysis of 450 to 700 of the donors, V segments were called functional above 56.7% productive rearrangements and were called segregating when the between-donor standard deviation exceeded 5%. A statistical classification framework was developed to diagnose cytomegalovirus status using the catalog of TCR beta chain sequences. A later analysis assigned V and J genes by comparing TCR nucleotide sequences with IMGT/GENE-DB human TR gene sequences. In a later analysis, CDR3 sequences and most-parsimonious VDJ recombination scenarios were assigned using the TCRdist pipeline. In a later analysis, every TCR beta chain was defined by the combination of its CDR3 amino acid sequence and its V-gene family, and reads without a unique V-gene family were dropped. In a later analysis, approximately 640 highly shared, low-generation-probability nucleotide sequences were removed to address suspected cross-contamination and a sequencing artifact. For each public chain, a later analysis derived a clonal expansion index from normalized ranks of inferred template counts within each repertoire. Generation probabilities in a later analysis came from a VDJ recombination model fitted to out-of-frame rearrangements, and those results were checked against IGoR. Hypergeometric tests were used in a later analysis to score TCR-TCR, TCR-HLA and TCR-CMV co-occurrence, with a repertoire-size bias correction applied to the TCR pairs. False discovery rates were estimated in a later analysis by permuting HLA or CMV assignments 20 times. A later analysis grouped co-occurring TCRs with DBSCAN, adding TCRdist sequence similarity when clustering within HLA-allele-positive subsets. Repertoires with fewer than 30,000 or more than 120,000 public chains were left out of co-occurrence clustering, as were about 5 repertoires with anomalous nucleotide sharing. TCRdb took this table from immuneACCESS and kept in-frame rearrangements with V and J called. Such tables lack part of the clones; where checked against another copy, unresolved V genes explain under half of the gap, and the rest is unexplained. Clonal size and the V and J genes are those of that table, whereas D and trimming came from the DNA. This sample's table carries approximately 50,000 clones. The ten largest account for 2% to 2.5% of the sample.

Overall study results and their limits: In a later genetic analysis, fewer N-insertions in productive TCRs were reported among donors in an Asian-associated ancestry cluster than the roughly 640-donor mean. Correlated functional status among segregating V segments might reflect linkage disequilibrium, but an unknown experimental factor could not be ruled out. V-gene and J-gene trimming of TCR beta chains was associated with a missense DCLRE1C variant in a later genetic analysis, and the association was replicated in an independent cohort. Across donors, most TCR sequences were observed very rarely, whereas some public TCRs were present in many individuals. A further reported finding was that TCR beta sequences accurately predicted the HLA-A and HLA-B alleles for most subjects in the first cohort. Assigning TCR associations to individual alleles was difficult when HLA alleles, especially DR and DQ, strongly co-occurred. In a later analysis, most CMV-associated TCR beta chains were found to appear HLA-restricted, with HLA associations seemingly driven largely by CMV exposure. In a later analysis, the rate of TCR association differed among HLA loci, with DRB1 alleles having the most associated TCRs and HLA-C alleles having the fewest. The classifier was reported to diagnose cytomegalovirus status with high specificity and sensitivity in both the original cohort and the validation cohort. In a later analysis, HLA-associated TCR beta chains were found to be more clonally expanded and to have lower generation probabilities than equally common non-associated chains. The presence/absence analyses assumed that sequencing depth was roughly uniform across donors, and that assumption may not be true. In an earlier analysis of approximately 590 of the donors, most TCR beta V segments were observed in productive rearrangements about 87% or about 30% of the time, broadly matching IMGT annotations. The cohort was sequenced for TCR beta chains only, and without alpha or paired-chain data the features that could be detected were limited. According to a later analysis, parvovirus B19, influenza, CMV and Epstein-Barr virus appeared linked to several top co-occurrence clusters. Immune exposure information for the cohort was limited to CMV serostatus. In vitro tests confirmed that a few of the cytomegalovirus-associated TCR beta chains recognize cytomegalovirus antigens. Because some donors lacked HLA typing at each locus, the association tests relied only on the typed subset. The study gave a list of under 200 TCR beta chains associated with cytomegalovirus. At a false discovery rate of 0.05, a later analysis linked around 17,000 TCR beta sequences to specific HLA alleles. It was suggested by the authors that the approach could potentially be generalized to other disease states and immunological phenotypes. A cluster of highly shared sequence variants was judged likely to represent a technical artifact of the sequencing pipeline. The earlier analysis of 450 to 700 of the donors excluded approximately 17 rarely observed V segments, including chromosome 9 orphons, because counts were too low. The 87-base-pair reads could not distinguish some IMGT-functional V segments, including TRBV6-2 and TRBV6-3, so those segments were excluded.

On this clone itself: Its antigen target is currently unknown.

Sequences were obtained from PBMCs. The rearranged segments are TRBV9 and TRBJ2-7; 7 middle bases align to TRBD1. This TCR derives from a female donor in good health and CMV-seronegative. Read as DNA, the sequence is TGTGCCAGCAGCCCTCGACAGGGCCTCGGTACCTACGAGCAGTACTTC. Translated, it reads CASSPRQGLGTYEQYF.